This T cell receptor beta chain is drawn from a study of a mutant IDH1 vaccine in newly diagnosed glioma. V lost 2 bases and J lost 4; bases outside the gene matches: 7. The CDR3 has 15 residues. Germline CDR1 and CDR2: MNHEY and SVGAGI. Sample time point: week 23, last vaccination. Topical imiquimod accompanied each vaccine dose, which consisted of 300 ug of mutant IDH1 20-mer peptide. Sequenced by immunoSEQ multiplex PCR; TCRdb stores in-frame clones only, minus some. There are 43,000 or so clones in the sample; about 81% occur only once, and about 2.5% lies in the top ten. To note about this clone: The antigen is undetermined.

The V gene is TRBV6-5, the J gene TRBJ1-2, with TRBD1 matching over 7 bases. This TCR was recovered from a woman aged 18-35 years with glioma. Some clones in this sample may be carry-over from other donors' samples. The sequenced sample was PBMCs, obtained from a glioma patient whose treatment included an IDH1 peptide vaccine. The CDR3 DNA reads as TGTGCCAGCAGTTACGCACTGGACAGGCTCTATGGCTACACCTTC. Encoded protein: CASSYALDRLYGYTF.